Shown below are 19 T cell receptor beta chains from a single sample sequenced in a study of Graves' ophthalmopathy and Graves' hyperthyroidism. TCR beta CDR3 amplification used RNA transcripts. The authors performed first-round RT-PCR with HTBI primers and then a second-round multiplex PCR. MiXCR was run by TCRdb on the multiplex PCR reads, yielding one entry per CDR3 protein. The profile covers 200,000 to 250,000 distinct CDR3 sequences, with 20% to 25% appearing a single time and 43% taken by the ten largest. The sequencing input was peripheral blood. The receptor source for this set is a woman in her forties or fifties with Graves' ophthalmopathy.

This clonotype was found many times. This chain uses TRBV30 with TRBJ2-7; no clear D gene. Germline values: CDR1 GTSNPN, CDR2 SVGIG (reference sequence). V lost 3 bases and J lost 2, with 8 bases in between. This CDR3 region has 12 residues. CDR3 sequence (DNA): TGTGCCTGGAGCGCAGTGGCCTACGAGCAGTACTTC. This sequence encodes CAWSAVAYEQYF.

This clonotype was detected many times. The chain recombines TRBV2 with TRBJ2-7; D is perhaps TRBD2 (6 bases). The CDR3 runs 16 residues. Per the germline V gene, CDR1 is SNHLY and CDR2 is FYNNEI. V shed 11 bases and J shed 6 bases, with 29 bases lying between them. The CDR3 here is CACTPPYATAGGEQYF. The CDR3 DNA reads as TGTGCCTGCACCCCTCCCTACGCCACTGCCGGGGGCGAGCAGTACTTC.

This clonotype was seen at least ten times. The J gene is TRBJ2-5, the V gene TRBV12-5; TRBD2 aligns across 13 bases. This CDR3 is 16 amino acids long. Trimming at V came to 1 base and at J to 5 bases, leaving 4 bases not matched to a gene. Germline lookup yields CDR1 LGHNT and CDR2 FRNRAP. CDR3 region: CASGLGTSGSWETQYF. Here the CDR3 DNA reads TGTGCTAGTGGTTTGGGGACTAGCGGGAGTTGGGAGACCCAGTACTTC.

The rearrangement uses TRBV7-2 and TRBJ1-6; D unclear. Trimming pared 1 base from V and 11 bases from J, leaving 15 bases between. CDR1 is SGHTA, CDR2 FQGNSA, per germline. CDR3 length: 15 amino acids. In DNA form, the CDR3 reads TGTGCCAGCAGCTTAGTAGGGTACGGGCGGACACCCCTCCACTTT. Translating it yields CASSLVGYGRTPLHF. Full variable domain (outside the CDR3, taken from reference TRBV7-2 and TRBJ1-6): GAGVSQSPSNKVTEKGKDVELRCDPISGHTALYWYRQSLGQGLEFLIYFQGNSAPDKSGLPSDRFSAERTGGSVSTLTIQRTQQEDSAVYLCASSLVGYGRTPLHFGNGTRLTVT.

The table lists this clonotype with many counts. CDR3 sequence: CASSEVRTAEQYF. In DNA form, the CDR3 reads TGTGCCAGCAGTGAAGTCAGGACGGCCGAGCAGTACTTC. V and J are TRBV2 and TRBJ2-7, with D unresolved. Germline CDR1 and CDR2: SNHLY and FYNNEI. Deletions cut 1 base from V and 6 bases from J, with 10 bases between. This CDR3 region has 13 residues.

The J gene is TRBJ2-7, the V gene TRBV28; 7 bases line up with TRBD1. V shed 3 bases, J shed 5 bases, and the junction held 7 bases outside the gene matches. The CDR3 is 14 amino acids. Germline lookup yields CDR1 MDHEN and CDR2 SYDVKM. CDR3 bases: TGTGCCAGCAGTTTGTGGGACAGACGAGACGAGCAGTACTTC. It is translated as CASSLWDRRDEQYF.

The chain is built from TRBV27 and TRBJ1-5; D not resolved. The V gene's germline CDR1 is MNHEY and CDR2 SMNVEV (reference sequence). The CDR3 has 16 residues. The V gene lost 5 bases and the J gene lost 0 bases, with 14 bases spanning the gap. CDR3 sequence reads: CASSEVAGLSNQPQHF. DNA of the CDR3: TGTGCCAGCAGTGAGGTCGCAGGACTTAGCAATCAGCCCCAGCATTTT.

The gene calls are TRBV6-2 or TRBV6-3 and TRBJ2-7; 10 nucleotides align to TRBD2. Germline CDR1 is MNHEY and CDR2 is SVGEGT. J gave up 2 bases and V 6 bases, and 10 bases lay outside the gene matches. This CDR3 spans 16 amino acids. CDR3 residues: CASSTPRTSGPYEQYF. DNA for the CDR3: TGTGCCAGCAGCACGCCGAGGACTAGCGGTCCCTACGAGCAGTACTTC.

This clonotype was seen repeatedly, ten times or more. V gene TRBV25-1 combines with J gene TRBJ2-7; TRBD1 might be the D (5 bases). CDR1 MGHDK and CDR2 SYGVNS come from the germline V gene. Trimming took off 1 base at V and 9 bases at J, with 19 bases between the two ends. The CDR3 totals 15 residues. The CDR3 bases are TGTGCCAGCAGTGAATCCCCCGGCAGGGAAAAGGGGCAGTACTTC. Translation gives CASSESPGREKGQYF.

This clonotype has just a few counts. The rearrangement links TRBV7-2 to TRBJ2-5; 8 bases agree with TRBD1. The length of the CDR3 is 15 residues. V lost 3 bases to trimming and J lost 2 bases; unmatched junction nucleotides: 5. The V gene's germline CDR1 is SGHTA and CDR2 FQGNSA. For the CDR3, the DNA is TGTGCCAGCAGCTTCAGGGGGCAGTCTCAAGAGACCCAGTACTTC. It yields the protein CASSFRGQSQETQYF.

This clonotype was observed a few times. This could be a read error, since a much larger clone is one nucleotide away. The CDR3 coding sequence is TGTGTCAGTAGTATCCAGGGTGCCGGCTGGGCGCCCCAGCATTTT. Encoded protein: CVSSIQGAGWAPQHF. The J gene is TRBJ1-5, the V gene TRBV19; D may be TRBD1 (5 bases). The CDR3 is 15 residues long. Per germline, CDR1 LNHDA and CDR2 SQIVND (reference sequence).

There are many counts of this clonotype. This CDR3 reads CASSPYDRNTEAFF. The CDR3 nucleotides read TGTGCCAGCAGCCCCTACGACAGGAACACTGAAGCTTTCTTT. The V and J genes are TRBV3-1 and TRBJ1-1, with a possible D match to TRBD1 (5 bases). The V gene lost 4 bases and the J gene lost 1 base, with 10 bases spanning the gap. This CDR3 has 14 residues. Germline-derived CDR1 and CDR2 are LGHDT and YNNKEL (reference sequence).

This clonotype appeared many times. The rearrangement uses TRBV12-5 and TRBJ2-7; TRBD2 might be the D (7 bases). Germline CDR1 reads LGHNT; CDR2 reads FRNRAP. The CDR3 is made up of 14 amino acids. The V and J ends lost 5 bases and 5 bases respectively, with 16 bases between them. This CDR3 reads CASGLRGGVDEQYF. CDR3 in DNA: TGTGCTAGTGGTCTAAGGGGGGGAGTTGACGAGCAGTACTTC. Full variable domain (missing parts from reference TRBV12-5 and TRBJ2-7): DARVTQTPRHKVTEMGQEVTMRCQPILGHNTVFWYRQTMMQGLELLAYFRNRAPLDDSGMPKDRFSAEMPDATLATLKIQPSEPRDSAVYFCASGLRGGVDEQYFGPGTRLTVT.

This chain connects TRBV12-3 or TRBV12-4 to TRBJ2-7; no reliable D call. The V end was cut by 5 bases, the J end by 2 bases, with 13 bases between. The CDR3 extends over 14 amino acids. The CDR3 DNA is TGTGCCAGCAGTCCCCCTCTTGTCCCCTACGAGCAGTACTTC. Encoded protein: CASSPPLVPYEQYF.

This clonotype was counted at least ten times. The gene calls are TRBV11-2 and TRBJ2-7; D is unresolved. The ends were cut back, 5 bases at V and 0 bases at J, with 14 bases in the middle. Germline CDR1 and CDR2: SGHAT and FQNNGV. This CDR3 contains 15 residues. The CDR3 bases are TGTGCCAGCAGCCTAGGACCTGTCTCCTCCTACGAGCAGTACTTC. Its translation: CASSLGPVSSYEQYF.

This clonotype was picked up many times. The chain carries TRBV12-3 or TRBV12-4 and TRBJ1-5, with a weak D call TRBD1 (5 bases). The CDR3 totals 14 residues. Trimming stripped 1 base from V and 7 bases from J, with 11 bases between. For the CDR3, the DNA is TGTGCCAGCAGTTTAGTCGGGGGGAACCAGCCCCAGCATTTT. Translating it yields CASSLVGGNQPQHF.

At least ten counts were recorded for this clonotype. The gene calls are TRBV28 and TRBJ2-5; 11 bases map to TRBD1. In germline, CDR1 is MDHEN, CDR2 SYDVKM. CDR3 length: 15 residues. V trimming: 3 bases; J trimming: 4 bases; junction bases outside the gene matches: 4. CDR3 DNA: TGTGCCAGCAGTTTGTTGGACAGGGGGCCAGAGACCCAGTACTTC. It codes for CASSLLDRGPETQYF.

This clonotype was seen only a few times. The rearrangement uses TRBV7-9 and TRBJ2-7; unclear D gene. CDR3 length: 14 residues. The V and J ends lost 6 bases and 2 bases respectively, with 14 bases between them. CDR1 and CDR2 (germline): SEHNR, FQNEAQ (reference sequence). For the CDR3, the DNA is TGTGCCAGCAGTTTGGCTCGGAATACCTACGAGCAGTACTTC. Residues: CASSLARNTYEQYF.

The rearrangement links TRBV20-1 to TRBJ2-5; 8 bases agree with TRBD1. CDR3 length: 15 residues. J lost 4 bases, V lost 4 bases, and 11 bases had no gene match. CDR1 DFQATT and CDR2 SNEGSKA come from the germline V gene (reference sequence). In nucleotides, the CDR3 is TGCAGTGCTAACCCCTGGGACAGGAGCTCAGAGACCCAGTACTTC. Its translation: CSANPWDRSSETQYF.